The entry below describes one T cell receptor beta chain. The data are from a study of CD8 T cells in Susac syndrome. The germline gives CDR1 LNHDA, CDR2 SQIVND (reference sequence). The CDR3 is 15 residues long. V trimming: 8 bases; J trimming: 6 bases; junction bases outside the gene matches: 12. Reverse transcription of roughly 0.5 to 1 ug RNA used random hexamers. MiXCR, run by TCRdb on the immunoSEQ multiplex PCR reads, gives a single entry per CDR3 protein. Of approximately 46,000 distinct CDR3 sequences in the sample, about 92% were seen once. TCR beta from blood CD8+ and CD4+ T cells was sequenced. TEMRA cells were FACS-enriched, while CD8+ and CD4+ T cells were negatively isolated.

The sequencing input was CD8+ T cells from PBMCs. The genes are TRBV19 and TRBJ2-1, with 8 bases lining up with TRBD1. The sequence was obtained from a human donor in good health. Here the CDR3 DNA reads TGTGCCAGTTCTGTCCGGGACAGGTCCCCCAATGAGCAGTTCTTC. As protein: CASSVRDRSPNEQFF.